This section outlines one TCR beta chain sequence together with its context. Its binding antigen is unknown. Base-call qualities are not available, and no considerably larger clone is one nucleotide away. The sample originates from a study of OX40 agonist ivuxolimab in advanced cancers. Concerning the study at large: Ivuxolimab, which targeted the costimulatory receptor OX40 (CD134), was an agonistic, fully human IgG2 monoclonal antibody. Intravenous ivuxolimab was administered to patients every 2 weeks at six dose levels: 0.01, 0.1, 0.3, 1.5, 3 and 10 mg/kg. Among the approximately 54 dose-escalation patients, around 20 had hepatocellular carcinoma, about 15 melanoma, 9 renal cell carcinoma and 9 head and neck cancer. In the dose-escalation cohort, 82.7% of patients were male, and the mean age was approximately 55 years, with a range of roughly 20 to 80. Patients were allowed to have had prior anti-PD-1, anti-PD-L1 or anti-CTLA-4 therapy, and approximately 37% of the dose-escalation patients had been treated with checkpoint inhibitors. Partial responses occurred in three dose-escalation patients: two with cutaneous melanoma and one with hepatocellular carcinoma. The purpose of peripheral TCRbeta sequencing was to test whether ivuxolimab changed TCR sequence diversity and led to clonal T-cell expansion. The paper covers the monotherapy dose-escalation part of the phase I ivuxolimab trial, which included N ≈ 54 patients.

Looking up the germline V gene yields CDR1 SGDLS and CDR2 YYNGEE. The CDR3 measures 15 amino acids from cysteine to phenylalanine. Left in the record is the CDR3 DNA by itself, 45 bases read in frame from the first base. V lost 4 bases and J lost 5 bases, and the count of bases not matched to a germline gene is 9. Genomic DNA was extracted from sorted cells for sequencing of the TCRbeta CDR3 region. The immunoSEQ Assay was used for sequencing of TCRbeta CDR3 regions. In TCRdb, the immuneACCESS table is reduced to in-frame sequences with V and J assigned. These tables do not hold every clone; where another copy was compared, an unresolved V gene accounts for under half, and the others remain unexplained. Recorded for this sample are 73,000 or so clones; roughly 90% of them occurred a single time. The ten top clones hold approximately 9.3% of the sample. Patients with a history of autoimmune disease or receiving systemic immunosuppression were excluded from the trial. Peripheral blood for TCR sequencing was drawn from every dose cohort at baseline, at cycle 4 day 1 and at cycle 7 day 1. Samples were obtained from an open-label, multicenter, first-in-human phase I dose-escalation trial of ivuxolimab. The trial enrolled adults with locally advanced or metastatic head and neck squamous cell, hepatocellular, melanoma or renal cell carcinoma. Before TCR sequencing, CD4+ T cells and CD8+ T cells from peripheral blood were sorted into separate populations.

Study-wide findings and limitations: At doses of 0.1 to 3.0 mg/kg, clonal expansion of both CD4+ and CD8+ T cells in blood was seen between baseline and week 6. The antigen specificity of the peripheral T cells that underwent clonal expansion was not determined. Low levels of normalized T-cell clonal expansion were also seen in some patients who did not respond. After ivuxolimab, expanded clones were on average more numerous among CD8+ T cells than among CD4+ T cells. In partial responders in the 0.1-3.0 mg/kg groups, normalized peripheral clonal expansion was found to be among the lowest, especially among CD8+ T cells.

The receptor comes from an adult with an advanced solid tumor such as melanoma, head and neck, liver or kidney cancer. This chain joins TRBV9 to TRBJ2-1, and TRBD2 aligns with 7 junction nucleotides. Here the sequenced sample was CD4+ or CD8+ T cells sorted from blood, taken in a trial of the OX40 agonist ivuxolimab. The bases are TGTGCCAGCAGCCCTACTAGCGACACACACAATGAGCAGTTCTTC. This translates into CASSPTSDTHNEQFF.